The next 19 T cell receptor beta chains were all read from a single sample in a study of PD-1 blockade in mismatch repair-deficient tumors (dated by TCRdb to 2015 to 2018). Receptors were amplified or captured by the immunoSEQ multiplex PCR assay. TCRdb obtained this table from immuneACCESS and retained in-frame rearrangements with V and J assigned. These tables miss some clones; where compared with another copy, unresolved V genes account for less than half of the shortfall, and the remainder is unexplained. This sample is represented by roughly 130,000 clones; about 88% of them were singletons. Approximately 12% of the sample rests with the top ten. Here the sequenced sample was peripheral blood, taken just under 74 weeks after starting pembrolizumab. These receptors originate from an adult with mismatch repair-deficient cancer.

This clone was seen once. The V and J genes are TRBV7-9 and TRBJ2-7, with 9 bases fitting TRBD2. Germline values: CDR1 SEHNR, CDR2 FQNEAQ (reference sequence). The CDR3 loop spans 16 amino acids. With V trimmed by 5 bases and J by 4 bases, 12 bases remained unmatched. The CDR3 here is CASSHTLAGANYEQYF. The DNA for the CDR3 is TGTGCCAGCAGCCACACCTTAGCGGGAGCCAATTACGAGCAGTACTTC.

V and J are TRBV5-4 and TRBJ2-7; 8 bases match TRBD1. CDR1 and CDR2 (germline): SGHNT, YYREEE (reference sequence). The CDR3 contains 13 residues. Trimming took 3 bases from V and 5 from J; bases not matched to a gene: 4. CDR3 DNA sequence: TGTGCCAGCAGCTGGGACAGGACCAACGAGCAGTACTTC. Protein: CASSWDRTNEQYF.

The V gene is TRBV7-9, the J gene TRBJ2-7; D remains unclear. This CDR3 is built from 14 residues. The V gene's germline CDR1 is SEHNR and CDR2 FQNEAQ (reference sequence). V lost 4 bases and J lost 2, with 12 bases in between. The CDR3: CASSSDKGPYEQYF. In nucleotides, the CDR3 is TGTGCCAGCAGCTCCGACAAAGGACCCTACGAGCAGTACTTC.

The rearrangement uses TRBV7-9 and TRBJ2-5; the D is unclear. Deletions cut 3 bases from V and 4 bases from J, with 9 bases between. The CDR3 has 13 amino acids. CDR1 and CDR2 from the germline V gene are SEHNR and FQNEAQ (reference sequence). The CDR3 spells CASSLSPLETQYF. The CDR3 DNA sequence: TGTGCCAGCAGCTTGTCCCCTTTAGAGACCCAGTACTTC.

A few counts support this clone. The chain is built from TRBV2 and TRBJ1-5; unclear D gene. The CDR3 totals 14 residues. Per germline, CDR1 SNHLY and CDR2 FYNNEI. V lost 3 bases to trimming and J lost 1 base, with 7 bases between them. Here the CDR3 DNA reads TGTGCCAGCAGTGATATGAACAGCAATCAGCCCCAGCATTTT. Translation gives CASSDMNSNQPQHF.

This chain uses TRBV4-3 with TRBJ2-2; perhaps TRBD1 as D (5 bases). CDR3 size: 14 residues. Trimming stripped 6 bases from V and 2 bases from J, with 10 bases between. The germline V gene encodes CDR1 LGHNA and CDR2 YSLEER. CDR3 sequence (DNA): TGCGCCAGCAGGGACATTTTCAACACCGGGGAGCTGTTTTTT. This codes for CASRDIFNTGELFF.

The chain has TRBV18 and TRBJ1-5, with a possible D match to TRBD1 (5 bases). Trimming stripped 0 bases from V and 0 bases from J, with 6 bases between. This CDR3 contains 15 residues. Per germline, CDR1 KGHSH and CDR2 LQKENI. The CDR3 region has the DNA TGTGCCAGCTCACCACCGGGGGATAGCAATCAGCCCCAGCATTTT. It is translated as CASSPPGDSNQPQHF.

This chain's CDR3 is CASSLAAPYNEQFF. The CDR3 DNA reads as TGTGCCAGCAGCTTAGCGGCGCCGTACAATGAGCAGTTCTTC. The chain has TRBV7-6 and TRBJ2-1; no firm D call. CDR1 and CDR2 (germline): SGHVS, FNYEAQ. The CDR3 runs to 14 residues. V was pared by 0 bases and J by 4 bases, with 7 bases between. Combining the CDR3 with reference TRBV7-6 and TRBJ2-1 gives the whole variable domain GAGVSQSPRYKVTKRGQDVALRCDPISGHVSLYWYRQALGQGPEFLTYFNYEAQQDKSGLPNDRFSAERPEGSISTLTIQRTEQRDSAMYRCASSLAAPYNEQFFGPGTRLTVL.

This clone showed up just once. The chain has TRBV5-1 and TRBJ1-1; tentative D call: TRBD1 (6 bases). This CDR3 spans 14 amino acids. Trimming left V 1 base short and J 4 bases short, with 11 bases between. CDR1 is SGHRS and CDR2 is YFSETQ in the germline V gene. The CDR3 DNA follows: TGCGCCAGCAGCTTGCTGGGGGGCGTCACTGAAGCTTTCTTT. Amino acid sequence: CASSLLGGVTEAFF.

The chain carries TRBV4-1 and TRBJ2-1; D not resolved. Trimming removed 1 base from V and 8 bases from J, with 18 bases in between. Germline V gives CDR1 MGHRA, CDR2 YSYEKL. The CDR3 is made up of 16 amino acids. In DNA form, the CDR3 reads TGCGCCAGCAGCCAAGTGTGGGAAATAGTGGGCCATGAGCAGTTCTTC. The encoded protein is CASSQVWEIVGHEQFF.

The chain uses TRBV19 and TRBJ2-7, with D maybe TRBD2 (5 bases). The germline CDR1 and CDR2 sequences are LNHDA and SQIVND (reference sequence). V was trimmed by 3 bases and J by 2 bases, leaving 11 bases between them. There are 14 residues in the CDR3. Here the CDR3 DNA reads TGTGCCAGTAGTATCTCTAGCAGAGCCTACGAGCAGTACTTC. Amino acids: CASSISSRAYEQYF.

CDR3 protein: CASSLMGLAGRETQYF. For the CDR3, the DNA is TGTGCCAGCAGTTTGATGGGACTAGCTGGAAGGGAGACCCAGTACTTC. The chain employs TRBV27 and TRBJ2-5; 9 nucleotides agree with TRBD2. CDR3 length: 16 residues. Germline trimming cut 3 bases from V and 5 bases from J; bases unmatched to any gene: 10. Germline lookup yields CDR1 MNHEY and CDR2 SMNVEV (reference sequence).

The V call is TRBV4-3, the J call TRBJ2-2, with D unclear. This CDR3 comprises 16 residues. The germline CDR1 and CDR2 sequences are LGHNA and YSLEER. Trimming cost V 1 base and J 6 bases, with 15 bases left between them. Here the CDR3 reads CASSQAPAAVAGELFF. The CDR3 nucleotides are TGCGCCAGCAGCCAAGCCCCAGCAGCCGTCGCCGGGGAGCTGTTTTTT.

In DNA, the CDR3 is TGTGCCAGCAGCTTAGCGCCTAGGCTCGAGCAGTACTTC. Translated, it gives CASSLAPRLEQYF. The chain carries TRBV7-2 and TRBJ2-7, with no clear D. V lost 0 bases and J 6 bases, leaving 9 bases between the germline ends. Germline CDR1 is SGHTA and CDR2 is FQGNSA. This CDR3 spans 13 amino acids.

The chain has TRBV19 and TRBJ2-4; 10 nucleotides line up with TRBD2. Germline V lookup: CDR1 LNHDA, CDR2 SQIVND (reference sequence). V lost 7 bases and J lost 6; bases outside the gene matches: 6. The CDR3 is made up of 14 amino acids. The CDR3 DNA follows: TGTGCCAGTAAAGCGGGAGGGTTGGGAAACATTCAGTACTTC. This sequence encodes CASKAGGLGNIQYF.

The chain joins TRBV19 to TRBJ2-3; D gene unclear. The CDR3 has 12 residues. Trimming took 2 bases from V and 5 from J, leaving 5 bases between them. Germline V gene lookup returns CDR1 LNHDA and CDR2 SQIVND (reference sequence). For the CDR3, the DNA is TGTGCCAGTAGTATAAACGTAGATACGCAGTATTTT. Protein product: CASSINVDTQYF.

The chain is built from TRBV7-3 and TRBJ2-1, with D possibly TRBD2 on 7 matching bases. Trimming took off 5 bases at V and 6 bases at J, with 23 bases between the two ends. CDR1 is SGHTA and CDR2 is FQGTGA in the germline V gene. This CDR3 is 17 amino acids long. The CDR3 protein is CASSPPGGGRGTNEQFF. For the CDR3, the DNA is TGTGCCAGCAGCCCCCCTGGGGGGGGGAGGGGGACCAATGAGCAGTTCTTC.

The chain is built from TRBV29-1 and TRBJ1-2, with D possibly being TRBD1 (5 bases). The V gene lost 1 base and the J gene lost 2 bases, with 11 bases spanning the gap. Germline lookup yields CDR1 SQVTM and CDR2 ANQGSEA. The CDR3 covers 14 residues. CDR3 amino acids: CSVEVQGRNYGYTF. The CDR3 DNA reads as TGCAGCGTTGAAGTTCAGGGCAGAAACTATGGCTACACCTTC.

This rearrangement joins TRBV7-9 to TRBJ2-7; D not resolved. Germline V CDR1 and CDR2: SEHNR, FQNEAQ (reference sequence). The CDR3 length is 12 residues. Trimming shortened V by 1 base and J by 5 bases, and 6 bases separated the two germline ends. CDR3 DNA: TGTGCCAGCAGCTTAGACTATAACGAGCAGTACTTC. Residues: CASSLDYNEQYF.